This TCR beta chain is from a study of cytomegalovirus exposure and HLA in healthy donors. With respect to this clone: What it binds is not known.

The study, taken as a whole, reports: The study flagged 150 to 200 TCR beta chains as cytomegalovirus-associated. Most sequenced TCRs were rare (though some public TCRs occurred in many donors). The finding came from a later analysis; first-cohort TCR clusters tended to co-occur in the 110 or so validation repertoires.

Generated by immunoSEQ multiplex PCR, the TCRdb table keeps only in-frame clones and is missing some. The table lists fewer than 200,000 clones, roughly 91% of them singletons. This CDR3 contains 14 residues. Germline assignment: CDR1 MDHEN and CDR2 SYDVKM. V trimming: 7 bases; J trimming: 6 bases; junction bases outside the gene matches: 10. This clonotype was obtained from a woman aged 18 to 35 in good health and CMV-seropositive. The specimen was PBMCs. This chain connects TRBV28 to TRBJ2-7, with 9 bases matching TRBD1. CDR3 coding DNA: TGTGCCAGCACTGTCGACAGGGGGAGCTTCGAGCAGTACTTC. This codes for CASTVDRGSFEQYF. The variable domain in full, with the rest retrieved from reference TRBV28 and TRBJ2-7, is DVKVTQSSRYLVKRTGEKVFLECVQDMDHENMFWYRQDPGLGLRLIYFSYDVKMKEKGDIPEGYSVSREKKERFSLILESASTNQTSMYLCASTVDRGSFEQYFGPGTRLTVT.